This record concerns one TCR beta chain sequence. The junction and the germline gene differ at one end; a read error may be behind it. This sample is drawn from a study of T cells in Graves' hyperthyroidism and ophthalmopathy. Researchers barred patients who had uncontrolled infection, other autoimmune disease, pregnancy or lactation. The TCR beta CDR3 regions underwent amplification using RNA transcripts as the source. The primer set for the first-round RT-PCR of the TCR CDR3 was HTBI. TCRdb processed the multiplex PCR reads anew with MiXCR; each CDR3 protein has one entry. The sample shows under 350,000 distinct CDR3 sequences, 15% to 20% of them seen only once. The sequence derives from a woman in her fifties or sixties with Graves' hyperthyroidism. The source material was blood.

The CDR3 nucleotides read TGTGCCAGCAGCTTGATCCCAAACGCTTTAGGGGTGGGAAGCACCATATATTTT. Translated, it gives CASSLIPNALGVGSTIYF. The chain combines TRBV11-2 with TRBJ1-3, with D maybe TRBD1 (5 bases). The CDR3 length is 18 residues. CDR1 is SGHAT and CDR2 is FQNNGV in the germline V gene.